Listed below are T cell receptor beta chains from one sample, sequenced in a study of shared clonotypes between healthy human individuals. The method was immunoSEQ multiplex PCR; TCRdb's version includes in-frame clones alone and lacks a portion of them. This repertoire shows approximately 980,000 clones, about 80% found once; its top ten account for over 1.3%. The sample comprised memory CD4+ T cells sorted from blood. Source of these receptors: a man aged 18 to 30 in good health. Both conserved end residues are part of each CDR3.

j_gene	v_gene	CDR3aa
TRBJ1-4	TRBV30	CAWSVQNLLPTNEKLFF
TRBJ2-5	TRBV2	CASSEARVGETQYF
TRBJ2-7	TRBV19	CASSIMGGQSYEQYF
TRBJ1-5	TRBV10-3	CAISDEGRTSNQPQHF
TRBJ1-2	TRBV5-6	CASSYRLDRDPGYTF
TRBJ1-4	TRBV25-1	CASSEEQVEKLFF
TRBJ1-2	TRBV30	CAWSLGGAANYGYTF
TRBJ1-2	TRBV11-2	CASSLGTGVNGYTF
TRBJ1-2	TRBV18	CASSPAGQNYGYTF
TRBJ2-1	TRBV11-2	CASSPGLAGGRGLNEQFF
TRBJ1-4	TRBV5-4	CASSTKTTGSANEKLFF
TRBJ1-1	TRBV2	CASSVGNTEAFF
TRBJ2-5	TRBV30	CAWSWLFQETQYF
TRBJ1-6	TRBV2	CASTRDSHSYNSPLHF
TRBJ2-3	TRBV5-4	CASSSLAGGTDTQYF
TRBJ2-5	TRBV19	CASRNRPQETQYF
TRBJ2-7	TRBV19	CASRYQGESTYEQYF
TRBJ2-5	TRBV10-1	CASTLGQGGSKETQYF
TRBJ2-3	TRBV20-1	CSAITGDTQYF
TRBJ1-5	TRBV6-6	CASSYRGHSNQPQHF
TRBJ1-5	TRBV19	CASSPTGLNQPQHF
TRBJ2-1	TRBV14	CASSQVGGRRTFGEQFF
TRBJ1-6	TRBV9	CASSVGGEVASPLHF
TRBJ1-1	TRBV30	CAWTQMGEAFF
TRBJ1-5	TRBV2	CASHRDSSNQPQHF
TRBJ2-5	TRBV25-1	CASSDSRPTSGGAETQYF
TRBJ2-7	TRBV7-2	CASSSGTGVHEQYF
TRBJ2-2	TRBV30	CAWKADLNTGELFF
TRBJ1-2	TRBV5-6	CASRRPGQIHGYTF
TRBJ1-2	TRBV7-9	CASSYLQGAAVMIDGYTF
TRBJ2-7	TRBV7-2	CASSFSGGPSYEQYF
TRBJ2-7	TRBV6-1	CASKPGQSYEQYF
TRBJ2-5	TRBV30	CAWSRGGWETQYF
TRBJ2-7	TRBV6-1	CASSEGATPYEQYF
TRBJ2-7	TRBV28	CASNSNPYEQYF
TRBJ2-3	TRBV4-1	CASSQERGLAGGTDTQYF
TRBJ1-1	TRBV14	CASSQDPRGTEAFF
TRBJ2-7	TRBV25-1	CASSTGQGAYEQYF
TRBJ1-3	TRBV7-8	CASSLAGGSGNTIYF
TRBJ2-1	TRBV2	CASSVFSGSKYNEQFF
TRBJ1-1	TRBV5-1	CASGTGNTEAFF
TRBJ2-3	TRBV5-4	CASSFSGTDTQYF
TRBJ1-5	TRBV5-5	CASSLVVTSQQPQHF
TRBJ1-2	TRBV5-1	CASRTDPGQGAGTTF
TRBJ1-2	TRBV6-8	CASSERDRSFNYGYTF
TRBJ2-3	TRBV9	CASSVDGRTDTQYF